Sequencing of this T cell receptor (beta chain) was carried out in a study of OX40 agonist ivuxolimab in advanced cancers. Broader study findings: There was clonal expansion of CD4+ and CD8+ blood T cells by week 6 at 0.1 to 3.0 mg/kg. Low normalized clonal expansion also occurred in some nonresponding patients.

Remarks on this clone: Its antigen is unidentified. The same CDR3 also results from other DNA sequences found in this sample.

V lost 3 bases, J lost 7 bases, and 13 bases lay in between. Germline V gene data show CDR1 as SGHDT and CDR2 as YYEEEE. This CDR3 is built from 13 residues. Autoimmune disease history or systemic immunosuppression led to patients being barred. Sequencing was performed with immunoSEQ multiplex PCR; in TCRdb, only in-frame clones are kept and a portion is missing. The sample contains 65,000 or so clones, around four fifths of which appear only once. The receptor comes from an adult with an advanced solid tumor such as melanoma, head and neck, liver or kidney cancer. The chain combines TRBV5-6 with TRBJ2-5; D uncertain. The input for sequencing was CD4+ or CD8+ T cells sorted from blood, taken in a trial of the OX40 agonist ivuxolimab. The chain's CDR3 is CASSSLDQPTQYF. In nucleotides, the CDR3 is TGTGCCAGCAGCTCCCTCGATCAGCCGACCCAGTACTTC.